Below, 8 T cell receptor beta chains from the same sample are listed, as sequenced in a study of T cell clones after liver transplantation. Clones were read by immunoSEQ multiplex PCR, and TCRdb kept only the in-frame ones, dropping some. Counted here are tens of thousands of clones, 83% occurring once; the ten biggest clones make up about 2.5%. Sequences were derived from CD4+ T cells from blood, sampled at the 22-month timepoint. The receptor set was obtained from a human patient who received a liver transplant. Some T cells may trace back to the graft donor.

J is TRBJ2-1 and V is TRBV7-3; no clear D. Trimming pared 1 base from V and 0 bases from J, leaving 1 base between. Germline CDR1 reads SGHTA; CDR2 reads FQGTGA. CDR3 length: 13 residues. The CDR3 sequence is CASSLNSYNEQFF. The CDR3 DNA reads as TGTGCCAGCAGCTTAAACTCCTACAATGAGCAGTTCTTC.

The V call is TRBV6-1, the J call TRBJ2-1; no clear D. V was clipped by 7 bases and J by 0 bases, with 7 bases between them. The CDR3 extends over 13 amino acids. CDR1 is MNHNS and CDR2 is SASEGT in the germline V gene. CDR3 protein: CASIRDSYNEQFF. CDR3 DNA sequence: TGTGCCAGCATCAGAGACTCCTACAATGAGCAGTTCTTC.

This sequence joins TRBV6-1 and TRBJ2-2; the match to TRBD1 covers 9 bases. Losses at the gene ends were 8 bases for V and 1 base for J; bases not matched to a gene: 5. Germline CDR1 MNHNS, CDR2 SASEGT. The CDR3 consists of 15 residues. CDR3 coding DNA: TGTGCCAGCGGGAGGGGACAGGGGAACACCGGGGAGCTGTTTTTT. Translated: CASGRGQGNTGELFF.

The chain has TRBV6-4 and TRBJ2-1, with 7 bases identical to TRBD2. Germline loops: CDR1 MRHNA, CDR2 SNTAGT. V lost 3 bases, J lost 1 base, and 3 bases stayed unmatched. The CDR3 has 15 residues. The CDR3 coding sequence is TGTGCCAGCAGTGAGCAAGCGGGGTCCTACAATGAGCAGTTCTTC. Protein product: CASSEQAGSYNEQFF.

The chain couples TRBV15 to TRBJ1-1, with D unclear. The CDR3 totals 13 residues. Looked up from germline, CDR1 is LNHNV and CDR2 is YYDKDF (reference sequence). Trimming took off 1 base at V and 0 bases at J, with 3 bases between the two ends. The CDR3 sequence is CATSRALNTEAFF. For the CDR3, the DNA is TGTGCCACCAGCAGAGCCTTGAACACTGAAGCTTTCTTT.

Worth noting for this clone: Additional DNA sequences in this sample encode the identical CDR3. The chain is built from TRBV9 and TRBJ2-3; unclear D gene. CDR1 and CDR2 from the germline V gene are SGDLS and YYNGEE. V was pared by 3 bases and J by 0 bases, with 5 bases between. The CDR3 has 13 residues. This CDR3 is CASSAGSTDTQYF. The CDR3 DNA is TGTGCCAGCAGCGCAGGCAGCACAGATACGCAGTATTTT.

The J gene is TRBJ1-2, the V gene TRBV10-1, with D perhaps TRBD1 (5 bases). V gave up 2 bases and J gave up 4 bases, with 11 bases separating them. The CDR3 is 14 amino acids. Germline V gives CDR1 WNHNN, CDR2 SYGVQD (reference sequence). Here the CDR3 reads CASSEKKTAYGYTF. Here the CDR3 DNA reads TGCGCCAGCAGTGAGAAGAAGACAGCCTATGGCTACACCTTC.

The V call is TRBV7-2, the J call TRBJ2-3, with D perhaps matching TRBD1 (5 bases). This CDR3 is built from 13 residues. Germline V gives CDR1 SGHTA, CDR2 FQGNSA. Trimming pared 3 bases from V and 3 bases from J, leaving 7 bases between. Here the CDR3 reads CASSFQGTDTQYF. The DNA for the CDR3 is TGTGCCAGCAGCTTCCAGGGTACAGATACGCAGTATTTT.